Below, 11 T cell receptor beta chains from the same sample are listed, as sequenced in a study of T cell responses to AZD1222 COVID-19 vaccine. Sequencing was performed with immunoSEQ multiplex PCR; in TCRdb, only in-frame clones are kept and a portion is missing. The data hold roughly 150,000 clones, with around nine tenths observed a single time. The sequenced sample was peripheral blood, obtained on day 0 of AZD1222 vaccination. These receptor sequences come from an adult in good health.

This rearrangement joins TRBV28 to TRBJ2-2; TRBD1 aligns across 8 bases. The CDR3 contains 14 residues. J gave up 4 bases and V 3 bases, and 1 base lay outside the gene matches. Per the germline V gene, CDR1 is MDHEN and CDR2 is SYDVKM. CDR3 bases: TGTGCCAGCAGTTTCAGGGGGCGCACCGGGGAGCTGTTTTTT. It codes for CASSFRGRTGELFF.

This clone was found once. The rearrangement joins TRBV7-9 to TRBJ1-4; D gene uncertain. The CDR3 runs to 18 residues. Germline CDR1 is SEHNR and CDR2 is FQNEAQ (reference sequence). Trimming removed 0 bases from V and 0 bases from J, with 14 bases in between. The CDR3 DNA reads TGTGCCAGCAGCTTAGCCATCTCCAGTCGTTCAACTAATGAAAAACTGTTTTTT. Its translation is CASSLAISSRSTNEKLFF.

The chain recombines TRBV5-6 with TRBJ2-2; D is uncertain. With 4 bases removed from V and 0 bases from J, the gap between germline ends came to 10 bases. The CDR3 runs to 15 residues. In germline, CDR1 is SGHDT, CDR2 YYEEEE. Written as DNA, the CDR3 is TGTGCCAGCAGCCGGAGCCAGACGAACACCGGGGAGCTGTTTTTT. Residues: CASSRSQTNTGELFF.

Concerning this clone itself: Distinct nucleotide sequences in the sample also encode this CDR3. The rearrangement joins TRBV7-3 to TRBJ2-7; 10 bases match TRBD1. Germline lookup yields CDR1 SGHTA and CDR2 FQGTGA. This CDR3 is 15 amino acids long. V lost 0 bases and J lost 3; bases outside the gene matches: 2. Here the CDR3 DNA reads TGTGCCAGCAGCTTAACTGGGACAGGGGTCTACGAGCAGTACTTC. It translates to CASSLTGTGVYEQYF.

This chain joins TRBV9 and TRBJ2-7; TRBD2 matches at 8 bases. The CDR3 runs 15 residues. Germline V CDR1 and CDR2: SGDLS, YYNGEE. The V and J ends lost 3 bases and 0 bases, in that order; junction bases with no gene match: 5. The CDR3 protein is CASSESGSASYEQYF. CDR3 DNA sequence: TGTGCCAGCAGCGAAAGCGGGAGTGCCTCCTACGAGCAGTACTTC.

The rearrangement joins TRBV7-3 to TRBJ2-7; 10 bases map to TRBD2. Germline loops: CDR1 SGHTA, CDR2 FQGTGA. This CDR3 is 13 amino acids long. Germline trimming cut 4 bases from V and 7 bases from J; bases unmatched to any gene: 4. The CDR3 nucleotides read TGTGCCAGCAGCTCCGGACTAGCGGTAGAGCAGTACTTC. The encoded protein is CASSSGLAVEQYF.

The chain carries TRBV11-2 and TRBJ1-6; TRBD1 aligns across 8 bases. J lost 10 bases, V lost 4 bases, and 6 bases had no gene match. The CDR3 is made up of 14 amino acids. Germline V gene sequence: CDR1 SGHAT, CDR2 FQNNGV. Here the CDR3 reads CASSSDRGGSPLHF. In DNA form, the CDR3 reads TGTGCCAGCAGCTCCGACAGGGGTGGCTCACCCCTCCACTTT. Variable domain in full (rest from reference TRBV11-2 and TRBJ1-6): EAGVAQSPRYKIIEKRQSVAFWCNPISGHATLYWYQQILGQGPKLLIQFQNNGVVDDSQLPKDRFSAERLKGVDSTLKIQPAKLEDSAVYLCASSSDRGGSPLHFGNGTRLTVT.

The chain is built from TRBV27 and TRBJ2-1; D not resolved. The germline CDR1 and CDR2 sequences are MNHEY and SMNVEV (reference sequence). The CDR3 runs to 12 residues. Trimming took off 5 bases at V and 3 bases at J, with 5 bases between the two ends. The DNA for the CDR3 is TGTGCCAGCAGTAGAGGCTACAATGAGCAGTTCTTC. Residues: CASSRGYNEQFF.

This clone was seen a few times. The gene calls are TRBV28 and TRBJ2-3; 11 bases are shared with TRBD1. The CDR3 is made up of 15 amino acids. The ends lost 7 bases at V and 3 bases at J; junction bases unmatched: 6. Germline assignment: CDR1 MDHEN and CDR2 SYDVKM. The CDR3 protein is CASMNGQGATDTQYF. CDR3 bases: TGTGCCAGCATGAACGGACAGGGGGCAACAGATACGCAGTATTTT.

The chain is built from TRBV27 and TRBJ2-7, with TRBD1 as a possible D gene (6 bases). The V and J ends lost 5 bases and 6 bases respectively, with 17 bases between them. This CDR3 has 14 amino acids. The germline V gene has CDR1 MNHEY and CDR2 SMNVEV (reference sequence). CDR3 sequence: CASSLTGLGFEQYF. The CDR3 DNA reads as TGTGCCAGCAGTCTCACAGGGTTGGGGTTCGAGCAGTACTTC.

This clone was seen more than once but under ten times. The V call is TRBV13, the J call TRBJ2-7; possible D gene TRBD2, 5 bases. Germline V lookup: CDR1 PRHDT, CDR2 FYEKMQ (reference sequence). V gave up 0 bases and J gave up 7 bases, with 10 bases separating them. The CDR3 consists of 13 residues. The CDR3, as DNA: TGTGCCAGCAGCTTAGGGGCTAGCCCGGAGCAGTACTTC. It is translated as CASSLGASPEQYF.